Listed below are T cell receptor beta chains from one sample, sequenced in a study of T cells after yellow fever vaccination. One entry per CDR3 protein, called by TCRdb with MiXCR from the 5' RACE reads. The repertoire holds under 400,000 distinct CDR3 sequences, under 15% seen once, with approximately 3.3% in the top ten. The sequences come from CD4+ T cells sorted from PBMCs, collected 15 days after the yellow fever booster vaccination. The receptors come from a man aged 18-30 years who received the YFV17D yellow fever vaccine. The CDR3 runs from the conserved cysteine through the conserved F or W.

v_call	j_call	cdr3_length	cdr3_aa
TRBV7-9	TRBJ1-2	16	CASSLPGTGGGHGYTF
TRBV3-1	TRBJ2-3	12	CASSRDRLEVYF
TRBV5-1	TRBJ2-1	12	CASSLPSNEQFF
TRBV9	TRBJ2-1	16	CASSVGRGGPHNEQFF
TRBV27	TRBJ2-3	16	CASSPWGTGGADTQYF
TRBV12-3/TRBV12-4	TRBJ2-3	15	CASSRQGVRADTQYF
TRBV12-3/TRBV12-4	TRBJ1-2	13	CASSLLGGAGYTF
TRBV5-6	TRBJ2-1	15	CASSAWDRVYNEQFF
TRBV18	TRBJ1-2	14	CASSRGQLVYGYTF
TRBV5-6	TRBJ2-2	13	CASSFALDGELFF
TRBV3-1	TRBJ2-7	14	CASSSGTEAYEQYF
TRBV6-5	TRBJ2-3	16	CASRRVAGGLADTQYF
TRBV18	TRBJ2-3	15	CASTVAGLSTDTQYF
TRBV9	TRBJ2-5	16	CASSVYSGTNQETQYF
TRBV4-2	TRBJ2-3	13	CATPGGRTDTQYF
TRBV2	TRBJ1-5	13	CASTGTTDQPQHF
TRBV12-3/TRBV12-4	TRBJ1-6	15	CASTLGGLEGSPLHF
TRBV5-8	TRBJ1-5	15	CASSSPGTAGQPQHF
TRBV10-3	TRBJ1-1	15	CAISVSWGIDTEAFF
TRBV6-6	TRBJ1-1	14	CASSWAGEATEAFF
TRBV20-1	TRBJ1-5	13	CSAQGYSNQPQHF
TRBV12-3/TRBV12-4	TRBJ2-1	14	CASSPRDRGNEQFF
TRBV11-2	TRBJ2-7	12	CASSFLRDEQYF
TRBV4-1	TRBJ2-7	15	CASSARERGVYEQYF
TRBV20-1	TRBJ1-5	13	CSARVPGGQPQHF
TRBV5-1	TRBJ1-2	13	CASSQQGVDGYTF
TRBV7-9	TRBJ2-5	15	CASSLNLQGGETQYF
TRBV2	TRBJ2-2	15	CASSVDRVGTGELFF
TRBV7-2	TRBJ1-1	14	CASSFGRKNTEAFF
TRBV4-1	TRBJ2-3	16	CASSPIADLAGDTQYF
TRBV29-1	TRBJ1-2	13	CSVEGTASYGYTF
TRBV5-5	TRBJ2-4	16	CASSLDPRGAKNIQYF
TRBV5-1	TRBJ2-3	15	CASSSQTDRADTQYF
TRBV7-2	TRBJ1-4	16	CASSLDGGASNEKLFF
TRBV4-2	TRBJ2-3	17	CASSQDWRGGYTDTQYF
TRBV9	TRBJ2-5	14	CASSVQGGRETQYF
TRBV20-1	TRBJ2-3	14	CSARDMGGAYTQYF
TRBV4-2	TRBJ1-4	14	CASATGGTREKLFF
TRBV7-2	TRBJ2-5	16	CASSLAYQGPQETQYF
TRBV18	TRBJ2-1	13	CASSPHRYNEQFF
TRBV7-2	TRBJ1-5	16	CASSLLGQATNQPQHF
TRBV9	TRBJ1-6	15	CASSAAPESDSPLHF
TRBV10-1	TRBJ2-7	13	CASSDWVSHEQYF
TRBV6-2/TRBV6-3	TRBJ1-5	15	CASSYSPNYNQPQHF
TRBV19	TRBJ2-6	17	CASSIIGQAPGANVLTF
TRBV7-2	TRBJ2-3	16	CASSEASSGGSDTQYF
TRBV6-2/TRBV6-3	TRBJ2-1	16	CASSYSNGLAGPEQFF
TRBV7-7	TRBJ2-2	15	CASSLASVNTGELFF
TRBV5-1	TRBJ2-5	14	CASSSRAGPRTQYF